A single sample is the source of the 18 T cell receptor beta chains below, sequenced in a study of PD-1 blockade in classical Hodgkin lymphoma. Time point here: newly diagnosed, previously untreated cHL patient sample. Method: immunoSEQ multiplex PCR; TCRdb's copy keeps in-frame clones and lacks some. The repertoire holds around 17,000 clones, about 83% seen once, with less than 8.5% in the top ten. Sequencing used peripheral blood mononuclear cells (PBMCs). The receptors come from a human donor with classical Hodgkin lymphoma.

The rearrangement uses TRBV9 and TRBJ2-1, with 11 bases identical to TRBD2. CDR1 and CDR2 (germline): SGDLS, YYNGEE. Trimming removed 0 bases from V and 4 bases from J; junction bases left unmatched: 15. The CDR3 totals 20 residues. The CDR3 nucleotides read TGTGCCAGCAGCGTAGTAGGCATTGGGGGACTAGCGGAATCTTACAATGAGCAGTTCTTC. Protein product: CASSVVGIGGLAESYNEQFF.

This clone was seen more than once but under ten times. The chain combines TRBV6-1 with TRBJ2-7, with D unclear. V lost 3 bases and J 2 bases, leaving 14 bases between the germline ends. The CDR3 loop spans 15 amino acids. Germline CDR1 and CDR2: MNHNS and SASEGT. The CDR3: CASSEWGTGPYEQYF. The CDR3 DNA sequence: TGTGCCAGCAGTGAGTGGGGAACTGGACCCTACGAGCAGTACTTC.

The V call is TRBV28, the J call TRBJ1-5; TRBD1 agrees at 9 bases. The CDR3 totals 15 residues. Germline CDR1 is MDHEN and CDR2 is SYDVKM. The junction had 9 bases not matched to a gene; V was cut back by 4 bases and J by 8 bases. CDR3 loop: CASSSPGTGTKPQHF. Written as DNA, the CDR3 is TGTGCCAGCAGTTCACCTGGGACAGGGACGAAGCCCCAGCATTTT.

This clone has only one observation. The chain employs TRBV10-2 and TRBJ2-7; TRBD2 matches at 10 bases. Germline loops: CDR1 WSHSY, CDR2 SAAADI. After removal of 4 bases from V and 7 bases from J, the junction contained 7 bases not matched to a gene. The CDR3 has 14 residues. CDR3 bases: TGCGCCAGCAGTGTTACTAGCGGGATATTTGAGCAGTACTTC. Translation: CASSVTSGIFEQYF.

The V and J genes are TRBV7-8 and TRBJ1-2, with 11 positions matching TRBD1. V gave up 5 bases and J gave up 7 bases; unmatched junction bases: 12. Germline assignment: CDR1 SGHVS and CDR2 FQNEAQ. This CDR3 spans 16 amino acids. CDR3 amino acids: CASSLGQGVTQGGYTF. The CDR3, as DNA: TGTGCCAGCAGCCTGGGACAGGGGGTGACTCAAGGTGGCTACACCTTC.

This clone was seen just once. The genes are TRBV6-5 and TRBJ1-1; TRBD1 might be the D (5 bases). Germline loops: CDR1 MNHEY, CDR2 SVGAGI. Trimming cost V 3 bases and J 5 bases, with 13 bases left between them. The CDR3 sequence is 14 residues long. CDR3 amino acids: CASSYGGFGTEAFF. The CDR3 nucleotides read TGTGCCAGCAGTTATGGGGGGTTTGGGACTGAAGCTTTCTTT.

This rearrangement joins TRBV6-4 to TRBJ2-2; no firm D call. V was pared by 3 bases and J by 4 bases, with 15 bases between. The CDR3 is 16 amino acids. Germline lookup yields CDR1 MRHNA and CDR2 SNTAGT. This CDR3 is CASSEVWGTGTGELFF. The CDR3 DNA reads as TGTGCCAGCAGTGAAGTTTGGGGAACGGGCACCGGGGAGCTGTTTTTT.

The chain recombines TRBV5-1 with TRBJ2-1; TRBD2 agrees at 14 bases. V was clipped by 0 bases and J by 6 bases; unmatched bases: 14. The V gene's germline CDR1 is SGHRS and CDR2 YFSETQ. This CDR3 has 20 residues. The CDR3 DNA reads as TGCGCCAGCAGCTTGGGGCCGGGACTAGCGGGAGTTATTAAAGTCAATGAGCAGTTCTTC. Protein sequence: CASSLGPGLAGVIKVNEQFF.

The rearrangement links TRBV28 to TRBJ2-1; D might be TRBD1 (6 bases). V lost 3 bases and J 6 bases, leaving 24 bases between the germline ends. CDR1 MDHEN and CDR2 SYDVKM come from the germline V gene. This CDR3 region has 18 residues. In DNA, the CDR3 is TGTGCCAGCAGTTTTGTAGGGGCGCGGCTAGTAGGGGGCAATGAGCAGTTCTTC. It translates to CASSFVGARLVGGNEQFF.

The chain joins TRBV4-1 to TRBJ1-2; no definite D call. Germline CDR1 reads MGHRA; CDR2 reads YSYEKL. The CDR3 contains 15 residues. V lost 4 bases to trimming and J lost 2 bases, with 14 bases between them. The DNA of the CDR3 is TGCGCCAGCAGCCCAACACTGACGGTGAACTATGGCTACACCTTC. It specifies CASSPTLTVNYGYTF.

The chain joins TRBV6-5 to TRBJ2-3; a possible D gene is TRBD1 (6 bases). The germline V gene encodes CDR1 MNHEY and CDR2 SVGAGI. The ends were cut back, 6 bases at V and 5 bases at J, with 18 bases in the middle. The CDR3 has 15 amino acids. The CDR3 sequence: CASSRPSSGEDTQYF. CDR3 DNA sequence: TGTGCCAGCAGCCGACCCTCGTCAGGGGAAGATACGCAGTATTTT.

This clone showed up just once. CDR3 residues: CASSQAPREDTEAFF. The CDR3 DNA sequence: TGTGCCAGCAGCCAAGCCCCCAGGGAGGACACTGAAGCTTTCTTT. The chain employs TRBV4-2 and TRBJ1-1; tentatively, D is TRBD1 (5 bases). Trimming shortened V by 1 base and J by 3 bases, and 12 bases separated the two germline ends. The germline V gene encodes CDR1 LGHNA and CDR2 YNFKEQ. The CDR3 loop spans 15 amino acids.

This sequence joins TRBV19 and TRBJ2-3, with TRBD2 matching over 13 bases. Per the germline V gene, CDR1 is LNHDA and CDR2 is SQIVND (reference sequence). With 3 bases clipped from V and 2 bases from J, the junction kept 2 bases outside the gene matches. The CDR3 sequence is 16 residues long. The CDR3 sequence: CASSMGLAGPTDTQYF. The DNA of the CDR3 is TGTGCCAGTAGTATGGGACTAGCGGGACCCACAGATACGCAGTATTTT.

CDR3 residues: CASTPSGVLTEAFF. The CDR3 DNA sequence: TGTGCCAGCACCCCGTCGGGGGTTTTGACTGAAGCTTTCTTT. J is TRBJ1-1 and V is TRBV2; D is perhaps TRBD1 (5 bases). The CDR3 consists of 14 residues. The V and J ends lost 7 bases and 5 bases respectively, with 17 bases between them. The germline V gene encodes CDR1 SNHLY and CDR2 FYNNEI.

V usage is TRBV7-8 and J usage is TRBJ2-3; 9 bases line up with TRBD2. The CDR3 spans 16 residues. Trimming cost V 4 bases and J 8 bases; bases outside gene matches: 13. CDR1 and CDR2 (germline): SGHVS, FQNEAQ. The CDR3 region is CASSSSSGIFVFTQYF. The CDR3 region has the DNA TGTGCCAGCAGCTCCTCTAGCGGGATCTTTGTATTTACGCAGTATTTT.

The chain uses TRBV19 and TRBJ2-7; TRBD1 matches at 7 bases. CDR1 and CDR2 (germline): LNHDA, SQIVND (reference sequence). The CDR3 has 15 residues. V shed 5 bases and J 6 bases; nucleotides not matched to a gene: 13. In DNA, the CDR3 is TGTGCCAGTAGTCCAAGACAGGGAACTTTCTCCGAGCAGTACTTC. It yields the protein CASSPRQGTFSEQYF.

The chain combines TRBV29-1 with TRBJ2-2, with D perhaps matching TRBD2 (5 bases). V lost 0 bases and J lost 4, with 15 bases in between. The CDR3 sequence is 16 residues long. Germline CDR1 reads SQVTM; CDR2 reads ANQGSEA. CDR3 bases: TGCAGCGTTGAAGACAGCAGGCGGGCCGGCACCGGGGAGCTGTTTTTT. Protein sequence: CSVEDSRRAGTGELFF.

V usage is TRBV2 and J usage is TRBJ2-1, with D possibly being TRBD2 (5 bases). Germline values: CDR1 SNHLY, CDR2 FYNNEI. V was shortened by 4 bases and J by 0 bases, with 7 bases between the two germline ends. This CDR3 contains 14 residues. This chain's CDR3 is CASSAGSSYNEQFF. CDR3 bases: TGTGCCAGCAGTGCTGGGAGCTCCTACAATGAGCAGTTCTTC.